This T cell receptor beta chain is drawn from a study of read filtering for tumor transcriptome and immune sequencing. This clonotype came up many times. An end of the junction does not agree with germline; a read error may underlie this. From roughly 390 ng of RNA, a library with molecular barcoded alpha/delta and beta/gamma adaptors was made. Via MiXCR, TCRdb re-called the reads, giving one row per CDR3 protein. The sample lists tens of thousands of distinct CDR3 sequences, 20% to 25% seen once, with roughly 15% in the top ten. The CDR3 contains 12 residues. Germline CDR1 SGHVS, CDR2 FNYEAQ. This TCR was sampled from a donor at least 40 years old with multiple myeloma. This rearrangement joins TRBV7-6 to TRBJ2-5; possible D gene TRBD1, 5 bases. Sequenced material: a population of CD138-negative cells sorted from bone marrow. The CDR3 spells CASSLGRETQYF. CDR3 DNA sequence: TGCGCCAGCAGCTTGGGGCGGGAGACCCAGTACTTC.